This T cell receptor (beta chain) comes out of a study of glioma-infiltrating T cells after dendritic cell vaccination. Study context: Between 2003 and 2012, patients got autologous tumor lysate-pulsed dendritic cell vaccines.

The PCR used 60 V beta and 13 J beta primers. The table came from immunoSEQ multiplex PCR; TCRdb's copy has only in-frame clones and leaves some out. The table lists 45,000 to 55,000 clones, 85% of them singletons. On this clone: Its specificity is not known.

Trimming pared 4 bases from V and 4 bases from J, leaving 7 bases between. CDR3 length: 12 amino acids. Germline loops: CDR1 MNHNY, CDR2 SVGAGI (reference sequence). Study observations and caveats: Only a small number of patients had complete blood and tumor samples. Estimated pretreatment TIL content predicted outcome after dendritic cell vaccination.

The TCR sequence derives from a human donor with glioblastoma. The specimen comprised blood, sampled before dendritic cell vaccination. The J gene is TRBJ1-1, the V gene TRBV6-6; D perhaps matches TRBD1 (5 bases). CDR3 loop: CASSWGGTEAFF. CDR3 bases: TGTGCCAGCAGTTGGGGGGGCACTGAAGCTTTCTTT.